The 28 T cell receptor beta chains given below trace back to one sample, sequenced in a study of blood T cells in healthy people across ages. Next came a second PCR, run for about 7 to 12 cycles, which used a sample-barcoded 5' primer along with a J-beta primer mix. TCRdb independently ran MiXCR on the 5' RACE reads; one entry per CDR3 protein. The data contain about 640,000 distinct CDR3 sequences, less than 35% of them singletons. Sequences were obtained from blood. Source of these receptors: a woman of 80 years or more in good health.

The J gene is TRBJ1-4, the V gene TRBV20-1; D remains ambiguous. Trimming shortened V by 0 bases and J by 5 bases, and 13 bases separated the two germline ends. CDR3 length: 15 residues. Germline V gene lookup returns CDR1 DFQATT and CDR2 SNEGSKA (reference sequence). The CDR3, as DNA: TGCAGTGCTAGAGATGATGCCAGTCTGAATGAAAAACTGTTTTTT. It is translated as CSARDDASLNEKLFF.

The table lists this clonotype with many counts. The CDR3 spells CASSYNPRDSYGYTF. The DNA for the CDR3 is TGCGCCAGCAGCTACAACCCCCGGGACTCATATGGCTACACCTTC. The chain has TRBV5-1 and TRBJ1-2; a possible D gene is TRBD1 (5 bases). Per germline, CDR1 SGHRS and CDR2 YFSETQ. The CDR3 sequence is 15 residues long. V lost 3 bases and J lost 5, with 17 bases in between. The variable domain in full, with the rest retrieved from reference TRBV5-1 and TRBJ1-2, is KAGVTQTPRYLIKTRGQQVTLSCSPISGHRSVSWYQQTPGQGLQFLFEYFSETQRNKGNFPGRFSGRQFSNSRSEMNVSTLELGDSALYLCASSYNPRDSYGYTFGSGTRLTVV.

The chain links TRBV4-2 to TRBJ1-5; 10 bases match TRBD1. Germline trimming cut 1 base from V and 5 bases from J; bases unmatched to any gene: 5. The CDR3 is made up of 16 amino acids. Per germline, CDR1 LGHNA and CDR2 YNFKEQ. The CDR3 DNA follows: TGTGCCAGCAGCCAAGTGGTTGGGACAGGGGATCAGCCCCAGCATTTT. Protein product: CASSQVVGTGDQPQHF.

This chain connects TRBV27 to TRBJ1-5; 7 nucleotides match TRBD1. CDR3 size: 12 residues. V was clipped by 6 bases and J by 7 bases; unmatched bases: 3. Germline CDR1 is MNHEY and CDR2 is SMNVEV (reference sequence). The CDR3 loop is CASSPRGQPQHF. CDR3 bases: TGTGCCAGCAGCCCCAGGGGGCAGCCCCAGCATTTT.

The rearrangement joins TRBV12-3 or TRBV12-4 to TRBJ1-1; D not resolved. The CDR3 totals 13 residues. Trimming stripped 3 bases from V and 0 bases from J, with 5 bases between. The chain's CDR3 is CASSFKMNTEAFF. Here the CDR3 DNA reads TGTGCCAGCAGTTTTAAGATGAACACTGAAGCTTTCTTT.

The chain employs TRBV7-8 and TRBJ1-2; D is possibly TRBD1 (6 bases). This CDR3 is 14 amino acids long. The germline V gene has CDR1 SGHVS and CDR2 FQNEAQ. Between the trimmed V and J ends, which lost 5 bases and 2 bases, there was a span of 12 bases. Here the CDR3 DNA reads TGTGCCAGCAGCCTGGGACATAAGAACTATGGCTACACCTTC. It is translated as CASSLGHKNYGYTF.

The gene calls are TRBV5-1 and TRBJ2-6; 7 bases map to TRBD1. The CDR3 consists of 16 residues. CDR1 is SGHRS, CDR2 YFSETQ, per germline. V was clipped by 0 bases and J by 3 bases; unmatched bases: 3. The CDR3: CASSLETGLGANVLTF. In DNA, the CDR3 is TGCGCCAGCAGCTTGGAGACAGGGCTTGGGGCCAACGTCCTGACTTTC.

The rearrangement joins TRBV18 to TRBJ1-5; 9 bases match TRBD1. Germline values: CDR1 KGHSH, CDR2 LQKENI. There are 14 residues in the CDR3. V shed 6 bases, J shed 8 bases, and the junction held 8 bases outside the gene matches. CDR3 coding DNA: TGTGCCAGCTCCAAAACAGGGGGCGTAGAGCCCCAGCATTTT. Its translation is CASSKTGGVEPQHF.

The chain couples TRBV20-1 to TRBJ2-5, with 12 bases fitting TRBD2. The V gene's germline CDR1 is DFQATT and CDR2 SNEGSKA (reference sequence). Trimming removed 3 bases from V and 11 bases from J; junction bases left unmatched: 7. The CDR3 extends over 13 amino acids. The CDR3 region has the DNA TGCAGTGCTAGTCTACTAGCGGGGGGTAAGCAGTACTTC. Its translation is CSASLLAGGKQYF.

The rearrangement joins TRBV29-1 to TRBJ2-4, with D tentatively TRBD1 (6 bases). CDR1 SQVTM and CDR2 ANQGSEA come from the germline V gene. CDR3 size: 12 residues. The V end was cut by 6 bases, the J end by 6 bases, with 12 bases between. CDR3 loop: CSVNAQGNIQYF. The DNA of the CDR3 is TGCAGCGTGAATGCACAGGGAAACATTCAGTACTTC.

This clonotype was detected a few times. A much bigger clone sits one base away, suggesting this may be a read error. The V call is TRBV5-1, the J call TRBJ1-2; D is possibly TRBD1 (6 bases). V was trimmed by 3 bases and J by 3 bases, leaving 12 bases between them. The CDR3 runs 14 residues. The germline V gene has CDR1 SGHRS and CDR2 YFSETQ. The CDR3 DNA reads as TGCGCCAGCAGCTCTCCGGGGGCGGACTATGGCTACACCTTC. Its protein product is CASSSPGADYGYTF. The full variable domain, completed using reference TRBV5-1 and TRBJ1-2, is KAGVTQTPRYLIKTRGQQVTLSCSPISGHRSVSWYQQTPGQGLQFLFEYFSETQRNKGNFPGRFSGRQFSNSRSEMNVSTLELGDSALYLCASSSPGADYGYTFGSGTRLTVV.

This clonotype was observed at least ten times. CDR3 nucleotide sequence: TGCGCCAGCAGCGCGACAGGGGGCTCGACCCAGTACTTC. The encoded protein is CASSATGGSTQYF. The chain couples TRBV4-3 to TRBJ2-5, with TRBD1 identical over 10 bases. The junction had 4 bases not matched to a gene; V was cut back by 5 bases and J by 7 bases. The CDR3 runs to 13 residues. Germline V gene sequence: CDR1 LGHNA, CDR2 YSLEER.

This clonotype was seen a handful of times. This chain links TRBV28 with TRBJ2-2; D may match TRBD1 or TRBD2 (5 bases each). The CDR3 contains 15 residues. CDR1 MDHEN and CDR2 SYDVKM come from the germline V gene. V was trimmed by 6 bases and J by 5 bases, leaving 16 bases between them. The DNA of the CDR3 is TGTGCCAGCAGGAGAGGGGACCTCAATACCGGGGAGCTGTTTTTT. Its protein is CASRRGDLNTGELFF.

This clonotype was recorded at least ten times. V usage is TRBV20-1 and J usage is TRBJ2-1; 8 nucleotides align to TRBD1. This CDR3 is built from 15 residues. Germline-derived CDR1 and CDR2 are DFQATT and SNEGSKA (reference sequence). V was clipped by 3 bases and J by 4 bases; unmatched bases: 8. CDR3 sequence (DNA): TGCAGTGCTAGCCCATTACAGGGGGGATACAATGAGCAGTTCTTC. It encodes CSASPLQGGYNEQFF.

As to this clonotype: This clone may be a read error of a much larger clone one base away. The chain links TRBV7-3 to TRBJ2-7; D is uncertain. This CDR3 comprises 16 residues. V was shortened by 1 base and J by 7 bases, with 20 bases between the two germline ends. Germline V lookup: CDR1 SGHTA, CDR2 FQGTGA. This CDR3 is CASSLRAANAYNEQYF. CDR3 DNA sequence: TGTGCCAGCAGCTTAAGGGCAGCCAACGCCTACAATGAGCAGTACTTC. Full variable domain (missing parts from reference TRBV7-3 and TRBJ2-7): GAGVSQTPSNKVTEKGKYVELRCDPISGHTALYWYRQSLGQGPEFLIYFQGTGAADDSGLPNDRFFAVRPEGSVSTLKIQRTERGDSAVYLCASSLRAANAYNEQYFGPGTRLTVT.

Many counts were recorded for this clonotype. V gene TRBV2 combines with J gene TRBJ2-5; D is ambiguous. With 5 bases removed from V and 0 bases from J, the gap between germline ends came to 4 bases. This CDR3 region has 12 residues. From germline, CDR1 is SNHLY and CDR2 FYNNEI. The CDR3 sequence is CASSPDQETQYF. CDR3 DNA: TGTGCCAGCAGTCCGGACCAAGAGACCCAGTACTTC.

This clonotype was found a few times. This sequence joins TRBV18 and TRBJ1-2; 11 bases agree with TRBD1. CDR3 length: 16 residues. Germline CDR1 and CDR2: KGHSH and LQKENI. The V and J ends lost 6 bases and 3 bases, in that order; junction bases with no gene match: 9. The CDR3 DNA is TGTGCCAGCTCCCCCGGACAGGGGGCATGGTACTATGGCTACACCTTC. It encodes CASSPGQGAWYYGYTF.

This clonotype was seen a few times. The DNA of the CDR3 is TGTGCCTGGAGCCCTGCAAGGGGGGAGACCCAGTACTTC. Residues: CAWSPARGETQYF. The chain is built from TRBV30 and TRBJ2-5; TRBD1 might be the D (6 bases). Trimming cost V 3 bases and J 5 bases, with 13 bases left between them. CDR1 and CDR2 from the germline V gene are GTSNPN and SVGIG (reference sequence). This CDR3 is built from 13 residues.

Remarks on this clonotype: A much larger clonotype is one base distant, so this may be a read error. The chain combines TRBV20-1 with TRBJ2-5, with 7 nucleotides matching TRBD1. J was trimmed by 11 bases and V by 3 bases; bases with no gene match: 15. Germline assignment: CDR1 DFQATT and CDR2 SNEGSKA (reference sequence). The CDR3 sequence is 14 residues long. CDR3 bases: TGCAGTGCTAGCAAGGCAGGGGGTTACAATGAGCAGTACTTC. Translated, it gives CSASKAGGYNEQYF.

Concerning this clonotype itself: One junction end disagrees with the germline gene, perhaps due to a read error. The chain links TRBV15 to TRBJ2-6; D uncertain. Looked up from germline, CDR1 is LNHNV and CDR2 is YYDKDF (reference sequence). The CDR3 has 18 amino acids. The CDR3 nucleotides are TGTACCACCAGCAGTGATCGGGCCGGCCGCTCTGGGGCCAACGTCCTGACTTTC. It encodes CTTSSDRAGRSGANVLTF.

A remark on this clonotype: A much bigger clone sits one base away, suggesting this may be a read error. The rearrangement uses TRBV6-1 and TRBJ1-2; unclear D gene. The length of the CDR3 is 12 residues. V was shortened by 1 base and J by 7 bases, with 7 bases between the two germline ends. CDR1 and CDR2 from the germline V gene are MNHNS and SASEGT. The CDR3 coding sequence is TGTGCCAGCAGTGAAGTATTGGGTGGCTACACCTTC. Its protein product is CASSEVLGGYTF.

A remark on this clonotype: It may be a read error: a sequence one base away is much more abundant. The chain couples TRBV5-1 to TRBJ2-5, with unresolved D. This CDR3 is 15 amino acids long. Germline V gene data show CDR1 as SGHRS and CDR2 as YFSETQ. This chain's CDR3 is CASSLGLRVEEAQYF. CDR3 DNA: TGCGCCAGCAGCTTAGGTTTAAGGGTGGAAGAGGCCCAGTACTTC.

The DNA of the CDR3 is TGTGCCAGCAGCTTGCCAGGGAAGGATTCACCCCTCCACTTT. Protein product: CASSLPGKDSPLHF. This chain joins TRBV11-1 and TRBJ1-6, with D maybe TRBD1 (5 bases). V was shortened by 3 bases and J by 8 bases, with 11 bases between the two germline ends. This CDR3 region has 14 residues. Germline values: CDR1 SGHAT, CDR2 FQDESV (reference sequence).

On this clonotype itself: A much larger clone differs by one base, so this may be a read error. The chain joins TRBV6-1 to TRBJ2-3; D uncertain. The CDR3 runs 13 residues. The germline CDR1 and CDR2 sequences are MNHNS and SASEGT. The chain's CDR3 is CASSEQITNTQYF. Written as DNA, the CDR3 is TGTGCCAGCAGTGAACAGATCACAAATACGCAGTATTTT.

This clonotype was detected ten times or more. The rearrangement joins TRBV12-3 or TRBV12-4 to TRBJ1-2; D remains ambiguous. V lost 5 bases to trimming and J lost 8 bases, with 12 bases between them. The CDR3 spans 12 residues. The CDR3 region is CASSLESLGYTF. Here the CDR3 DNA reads TGTGCCAGCAGTCTCGAGTCACTGGGCTACACCTTC.

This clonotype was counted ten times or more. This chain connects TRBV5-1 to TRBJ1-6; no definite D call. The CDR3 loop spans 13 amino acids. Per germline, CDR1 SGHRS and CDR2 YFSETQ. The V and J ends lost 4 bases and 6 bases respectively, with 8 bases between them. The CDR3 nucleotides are TGCGCCAGCAGCCCTAGGCCTAATTCACCCCTCCACTTT. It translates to CASSPRPNSPLHF.

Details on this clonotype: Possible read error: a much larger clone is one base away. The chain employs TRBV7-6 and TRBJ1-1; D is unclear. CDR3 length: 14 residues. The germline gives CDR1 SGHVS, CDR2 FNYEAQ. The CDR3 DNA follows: TGTGTCAGCAGCTTAGCGCTGAGAAACACTGAAGCTTTCTTT. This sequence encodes CVSSLALRNTEAFF.

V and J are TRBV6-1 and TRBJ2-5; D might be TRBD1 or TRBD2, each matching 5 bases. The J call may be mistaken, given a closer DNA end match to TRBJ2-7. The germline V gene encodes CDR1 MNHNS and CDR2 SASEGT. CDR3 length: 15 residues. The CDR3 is CASRTSSGPTYEQYF. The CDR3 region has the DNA TGTGCCAGCAGGACCTCTTCGGGGCCTACCTACGAGCAGTACTTC.